The clone carrying this T cell receptor beta chain was recorded a few times. Its antigen remains unidentified. Two oligonucleotides, mixed equimolar, formed the beta constant-region primer covering TRBC1 and TRBC2. Four rounds of PCR amplified the ligated cDNA using nested alpha and beta constant-region primers plus SP2. TCRdb fed the UMI-ligation and nested PCR reads into MiXCR, producing one record per CDR3 protein. The sample lists over 80,000 distinct CDR3 sequences, roughly 10% occurring once. These data belong to a study of naive and memory T cell subsets. The study's findings and limits: Possibly reflecting memory cells re-expressing CD45RA, a few larger clonotypes occurred in naive repertoires, especially CD8. Activation and differentiation may alter RNA-based TCR counts. Diversity fell and Gini index rose from naive through CM, EM, EMRA.

Cells stained for CD3, CD4, CD8, CD45RA and CD27 were sorted into four subsets. The V end was cut by 6 bases, the J end by 8 bases, with 10 bases between. The germline V gene has CDR1 DFQATT and CDR2 SNEGSKA (reference sequence). The CDR3 runs 11 residues. This TCR was recovered from a human donor in good health. V is TRBV20-1 and J is TRBJ2-2; D gene ambiguous. The specimen sequenced was naive CD4+ T cells from blood. CDR3 protein: CSASDFGELFF. Written as DNA, the CDR3 is TGCAGTGCCTCAGACTTTGGGGAGCTGTTTTTT.